The 28 T cell receptor beta chains below were found in one sample sequenced in a study of cytomegalovirus exposure and HLA in healthy donors. It was with 60 Vbeta and 13 Jbeta primers that the PCR ran. Some clones are missing from TCRdb's copy, which holds only in-frame ones; the method was immunoSEQ multiplex PCR. The sample shows some 96,000 clones, 64% of them seen only once. The sample taken for sequencing was PBMCs. The receptors shown here come from a man between 60 and 75 years old in good health and CMV-seronegative.

The V gene is TRBV10-2, the J gene TRBJ2-7; no firm D call. CDR1 and CDR2 from the germline V gene are WSHSY and SAAADI. CDR3 size: 12 residues. Trimming pared 1 base from V and 5 bases from J, leaving 6 bases between. CDR3: CASSEFWHEQYF. CDR3 in DNA: TGCGCCAGCAGTGAGTTTTGGCACGAGCAGTACTTC.

The chain employs TRBV6-1 and TRBJ2-3, with D possibly being TRBD2 (5 bases). Trimming pared 6 bases from V and 6 bases from J, leaving 19 bases between. Per germline, CDR1 MNHNS and CDR2 SASEGT. The CDR3 totals 15 residues. The chain's CDR3 is CASRRGSSRWDTQYF. The CDR3 coding sequence is TGTGCCAGCAGGCGAGGGAGTAGCAGGTGGGATACGCAGTATTTT.

This chain joins TRBV18 and TRBJ1-5; D not certain. Per the germline V gene, CDR1 is KGHSH and CDR2 is LQKENI. The V end was cut by 0 bases, the J end by 1 base, with 4 bases between. This CDR3 is built from 14 residues. This CDR3 is CASSPPSSNQPQHF. CDR3 nucleotide sequence: TGTGCCAGCTCACCACCGAGCAGCAATCAGCCCCAGCATTTT.

V is TRBV18 and J is TRBJ2-2, with 8 bases fitting TRBD1. Trimming at V came to 1 base and at J to 4 bases, leaving 2 bases not matched to a gene. The CDR3 sequence is 15 residues long. Germline V gives CDR1 KGHSH, CDR2 LQKENI. Here the CDR3 reads CASSPRQGFTGELFF. CDR3 bases: TGTGCCAGCTCACCACGACAGGGGTTCACCGGGGAGCTGTTTTTT.

The chain employs TRBV2 and TRBJ2-3, with TRBD2 matching 10 bases. V lost 8 bases to trimming and J lost 3 bases; unmatched junction nucleotides: 11. Germline values: CDR1 SNHLY, CDR2 FYNNEI. The CDR3 is 16 amino acids. The CDR3 DNA sequence: TGTGCCAGCTTGGCGGTAGCGGGGGGACGAACAGATACGCAGTATTTT. Amino acid sequence: CASLAVAGGRTDTQYF.

This sequence joins TRBV20-1 and TRBJ1-1, with D maybe TRBD1 (6 bases). The CDR3 runs to 10 residues. From germline, CDR1 is DFQATT and CDR2 SNEGSKA (reference sequence). V lost 6 bases, J lost 7 bases, and 9 bases lay in between. CDR3 in DNA: TGCAGTGCCAGACAGGTTGAAGCTTTCTTT. As protein: CSARQVEAFF.

The sample holds many counts of this clone. The J gene is TRBJ1-3, the V gene TRBV25-1; TRBD1 might be the D (5 bases). Between the trimmed V and J ends, which lost 2 bases and 0 bases, there was a span of 8 bases. The CDR3 extends over 15 amino acids. CDR1 MGHDK and CDR2 SYGVNS come from the germline V gene. The CDR3 here is CASSEDGGSGNTIYF. For the CDR3, the DNA is TGTGCCAGCAGTGAAGACGGGGGCTCTGGAAACACCATATATTTT. Full variable domain (remainder filled in from reference TRBV25-1 and TRBJ1-3): EADIYQTPRYLVIGTGKKITLECSQTMGHDKMYWYQQDPGMELHLIHYSYGVNSTEKGDLSSESTVSRIRTEHFPLTLESARPSHTSQYLCASSEDGGSGNTIYFGEGSWLTVV.

This chain links TRBV6-1 with TRBJ1-5, with 8 bases lining up with TRBD1. CDR1 MNHNS and CDR2 SASEGT come from the germline V gene. The CDR3 is made up of 17 amino acids. With 4 bases clipped from V and 4 bases from J, the junction kept 12 bases outside the gene matches. CDR3 in DNA: TGTGCCAGCAGTGGGTTCCGAGGGGACAGGATAAATCAGCCCCAGCATTTT. Translation: CASSGFRGDRINQPQHF.

V and J are TRBV7-6 and TRBJ2-6; D uncertain. The ends were cut back, 5 bases at V and 7 bases at J, with 18 bases in the middle. Per the germline V gene, CDR1 is SGHVS and CDR2 is FNYEAQ. The CDR3 totals 16 residues. The CDR3 DNA reads TGTGCCAGCAGCCTATACGGGTCTCTGGAAGCCAACGTCCTGACTTTC. This gives the protein CASSLYGSLEANVLTF.

The table lists this clone with many counts. This chain links TRBV6-5 with TRBJ1-2, with D tentatively TRBD1 (6 bases). The CDR3 spans 13 residues. CDR1 and CDR2 from the germline V gene are MNHEY and SVGAGI. V was shortened by 6 bases and J by 5 bases, with 13 bases between the two germline ends. The CDR3 reads CASRSDSLYGYTF. For the CDR3, the DNA is TGTGCCAGCAGATCGGACAGTTTATATGGCTACACCTTC.

There are a few counts of this clone. This chain links TRBV30 with TRBJ2-2; 8 bases fit TRBD2. The V segment lost 2 bases and the J segment 3 bases; nucleotides outside the gene matches: 5. Germline values: CDR1 GTSNPN, CDR2 SVGIG (reference sequence). The CDR3 is 15 residues long. This CDR3 reads CAWSIAGGDTGELFF. As DNA, the CDR3 is TGTGCCTGGAGTATCGCGGGAGGCGACACCGGGGAGCTGTTTTTT. The variable domain in full, with the rest retrieved from reference TRBV30 and TRBJ2-2, is SQTIHQWPATLVQPVGSPLSLECTVEGTSNPNLYWYRQAAGRGLQLLFYSVGIGQISSEVPQNLSASRPQDRQFILSSKKLLLSDSGFYLCAWSIAGGDTGELFFGEGSRLTVL.

J is TRBJ1-1 and V is TRBV9; TRBD1 aligns across 8 bases. Looked up from germline, CDR1 is SGDLS and CDR2 is YYNGEE. There are 15 residues in the CDR3. V lost 0 bases and J lost 6; bases outside the gene matches: 7. The CDR3 region is CASSVDRDRSSEAFF. The CDR3 nucleotides are TGTGCCAGCAGCGTAGATCGGGACAGGTCTTCTGAAGCTTTCTTT.

The rearrangement joins TRBV28 to TRBJ1-3; weak D call: TRBD1 (5 bases). This CDR3 region has 14 residues. Germline V gene sequence: CDR1 MDHEN, CDR2 SYDVKM. V lost 8 bases and J lost 3, with 14 bases in between. CDR3 sequence reads: CASGDGRVGNTIYF. The CDR3 region has the DNA TGTGCCAGCGGGGATGGCAGGGTTGGAAACACCATATATTTT.

The count of this clone is one. V gene TRBV7-8 combines with J gene TRBJ2-2; 8 nucleotides match TRBD2. This CDR3 spans 17 amino acids. In germline, CDR1 is SGHVS, CDR2 FQNEAQ. V lost 2 bases to trimming and J lost 2 bases; unmatched junction nucleotides: 7. CDR3 nucleotides: TGTGCCAGCAGCTTATTGCCTAGCGGGTTAAACACCGGGGAGCTGTTTTTT. Translated, it gives CASSLLPSGLNTGELFF.

This clone has a handful of counts. This chain joins TRBV9 and TRBJ2-3, with D perhaps matching TRBD1 (6 bases). Deletions cut 3 bases from V and 6 bases from J, with 14 bases between. CDR3 length: 14 amino acids. CDR1 is SGDLS, CDR2 YYNGEE, per germline. The CDR3 DNA follows: TGTGCCAGCAGCGCCTACAGGGATGGGGATACGCAGTATTTT. This gives the protein CASSAYRDGDTQYF.

The rearrangement uses TRBV18 and TRBJ2-5; weak D call: TRBD2 (5 bases). Per germline, CDR1 KGHSH and CDR2 LQKENI. The germline V and J ends were trimmed by 2 bases and 11 bases, with 15 bases remaining between them. CDR3 length equals 13 residues. In DNA form, the CDR3 reads TGTGCCAGCTCACCAGAAACGGTTGGGGAGCAGTACTTC. It specifies CASSPETVGEQYF.

The V call is TRBV7-6, the J call TRBJ1-3; unclear D gene. The CDR3 covers 13 residues. Deletions cut 5 bases from V and 4 bases from J, with 9 bases between. Germline-derived CDR1 and CDR2 are SGHVS and FNYEAQ. The CDR3 protein is CASSPSRGNTIYF. The DNA of the CDR3 is TGTGCCAGCAGCCCTTCCAGAGGAAACACCATATATTTT.

The V and J genes are TRBV19 and TRBJ2-1, with 13 bases aligning to TRBD2. Germline V gene sequence: CDR1 LNHDA, CDR2 SQIVND (reference sequence). The CDR3 spans 17 residues. J gave up 10 bases and V 0 bases, and 9 bases lay outside the gene matches. CDR3: CASSIDLTSGGYGEQFF. CDR3 bases: TGTGCCAGTAGTATAGATTTGACTAGCGGGGGGTACGGAGAGCAGTTCTTC. The full variable domain, in which reference TRBV19 and TRBJ2-1 provide the parts outside the CDR3, is DGGITQSPKYLFRKEGQNVTLSCEQNLNHDAMYWYRQDPGQGLRLIYYSQIVNDFQKGDIAEGYSVSREKKESFPLTVTSAQKNPTAFYLCASSIDLTSGGYGEQFFGPGTRLTVL.

This clone was seen more than once but under ten times. The chain recombines TRBV11-2 with TRBJ2-7, with D maybe TRBD1 (5 bases). V gave up 0 bases and J gave up 5 bases, with 14 bases separating them. There are 15 residues in the CDR3. CDR1 is SGHAT and CDR2 is FQNNGV in the germline V gene. CDR3 residues: CASSLEPGRADEQYF. The CDR3 DNA reads as TGTGCCAGCAGCTTAGAACCCGGCAGGGCGGACGAGCAGTACTTC.

DNA of the CDR3: TGTGCCAGCAGTTTAGGGGGACACGTAATCTACGAGCAGTACTTC. Encoded protein: CASSLGGHVIYEQYF. This sequence joins TRBV27 and TRBJ2-7; a possible D gene is TRBD1 (6 bases). The V end lost 2 bases, the J end lost 3 bases, and 14 bases lay between the germline ends. The CDR3 spans 15 residues. Germline values: CDR1 MNHEY, CDR2 SMNVEV (reference sequence).

The chain has TRBV7-3 and TRBJ2-1; TRBD2 is a possible D gene (5 bases). The V gene's germline CDR1 is SGHTA and CDR2 FQGTGA. The CDR3 covers 13 residues. Trimming took 2 bases from V and 5 from J, leaving 7 bases between them. The CDR3 bases are TGTGCCAGCAGCTTAGGGAGCAACAATGAGCAGTTCTTC. It codes for CASSLGSNNEQFF.

The chain recombines TRBV2 with TRBJ2-1; D gene uncertain. The CDR3 totals 16 residues. The germline gives CDR1 SNHLY, CDR2 FYNNEI. Trimming shortened V by 3 bases and J by 2 bases, and 14 bases separated the two germline ends. In DNA form, the CDR3 reads TGTGCCAGCAGTGACCCGACACCTTTCCCCTACAATGAGCAGTTCTTC. As protein: CASSDPTPFPYNEQFF.

This clone was seen a single time. V usage is TRBV6-5 and J usage is TRBJ1-1; TRBD1 agrees at 9 bases. CDR3 length equals 15 residues. Looked up from germline, CDR1 is MNHEY and CDR2 is SVGAGI. V lost 2 bases to trimming and J lost 7 bases; unmatched junction nucleotides: 8. The chain's CDR3 is CASSYVGTGKIEAFF. The CDR3 region has the DNA TGTGCCAGCAGTTACGTAGGGACAGGGAAGATTGAAGCTTTCTTT.

This sequence joins TRBV7-9 and TRBJ2-7; D call uncertain. This CDR3 spans 11 amino acids. The V and J ends lost 9 bases and 3 bases respectively, with 9 bases between them. The germline V gene encodes CDR1 SEHNR and CDR2 FQNEAQ (reference sequence). CDR3 protein: CASSYRYEQYF. The CDR3 DNA reads as TGTGCCAGTAGTTACCGCTACGAGCAGTACTTC.

The chain joins TRBV5-1 to TRBJ2-7, with a possible D match to TRBD1 (5 bases). V gave up 4 bases and J gave up 4 bases, with 12 bases separating them. Germline lookup yields CDR1 SGHRS and CDR2 YFSETQ. CDR3 length: 13 residues. The CDR3 nucleotides are TGCGCCAGCAGCCTAGACAGACAGTACGAGCAGTACTTC. It encodes CASSLDRQYEQYF.

The rearrangement uses TRBV6-5 and TRBJ1-1; 7 bases are a match to TRBD1. CDR1 and CDR2 from the germline V gene are MNHEY and SVGAGI. The CDR3 length is 12 residues. Losses at the gene ends were 10 bases for V and 2 bases for J; bases not matched to a gene: 4. The CDR3 sequence is CATYRGNTEAFF. The CDR3 DNA reads TGTGCCACGTACAGGGGTAACACTGAAGCTTTCTTT.

The CDR3, as DNA: TGTGCCAGCAGCTTCCACGGGGGTGAGACACCCCTCCACTTT. It specifies CASSFHGGETPLHF. This rearrangement joins TRBV7-2 to TRBJ1-6, with D perhaps matching TRBD1 (5 bases). The CDR3 extends over 14 amino acids. V lost 3 bases to trimming and J lost 11 bases, with 14 bases between them. Germline loops: CDR1 SGHTA, CDR2 FQGNSA.

This chain connects TRBV7-9 to TRBJ1-1; 8 positions agree with TRBD1. V was clipped by 4 bases and J by 6 bases; unmatched bases: 7. This CDR3 is 14 amino acids long. The germline V gene encodes CDR1 SEHNR and CDR2 FQNEAQ (reference sequence). The CDR3 is CASSSYQGAAEAFF. Written as DNA, the CDR3 is TGTGCCAGCAGCTCGTATCAGGGGGCGGCTGAAGCTTTCTTT.